The T cell receptor (beta chain) under discussion was sequenced for a study of T-cell memory formation after mild COVID-19 (TCRdb year 2021). Study-wide context: TCR sequence clusters from the two donors were largely donor specific. The cohort comprised two young, previously healthy adult volunteers, one female and one male. In a couple of donors, T-cell clones that expanded and contracted after mild COVID-19 were tracked by sequencing TCRalpha and TCRbeta repertoires over time. Overall results and qualifications from the work: Some responding clones were detected in pre-infection memory, suggesting pre-existing cross-reactive memory T cells joined the SARS-CoV-2 response. Contracting CD4+ clones were found mainly in CM and EM memory subsets, while CD8+ clones were enriched in EMRA. SARS-CoV-2 specificity was not confirmed for the second-wave clones peaking on day 37. Clones that contracted from day 15 to 85 showed balanced CD4/CD8 phenotypes, whereas a second wave of clones that expanded from day 15 to 37 leaned towards CD4+. The study included only a couple of mild cases, and larger cohorts that include severe cases with pre-infection samples were judged to be necessary.

The germline V gene yields MNHEY for CDR1 and SVGAGI for CDR2. From the cysteine through the phenylalanine, the CDR3 covers 14 amino acids. The read is trimmed to its CDR3 DNA, 42 bases read in frame from base 1. V is shortened by 10 bases, J by 1 base, and the region joining them spans 14 bases. Sequencer: Illumina NovaSeq 6000. Using 5'RACE with constant-segment primers, TCRalpha and TCRbeta cDNA libraries were constructed, with sample barcodes and unique molecular identifiers added in the process. RNA was extracted from every sample with Trizol reagent. Libraries were amplified in two PCR steps, with a second sample barcode and Illumina TruSeq adapters added in the second step. Sequencing of the libraries was done on an Illumina NovaSeq, producing 2 x 150 bp paired-end reads. Under the source paper's analysis protocol: The reads were demultiplexed and collapsed into UMI-guided consensus sequences using migec v1.2.7. Using mixcr v2.1.11, UMI consensuses were aligned to TRA and TRB V and J templates and then assembled into clonotypes. Expanded or contracted clonotypes were those called significant by both edgeR and NoisET, with noise models trained on biological replicates. edgeR calls used a false discovery rate-adjusted p below 0.01 and a log2 fold-change threshold of 1. As an exploratory analysis of dynamics, max-normalized trajectories of the 1000 most abundant clonotypes were examined with PCA combined with hierarchical clustering. Separately sequenced CD4+ and CD8+ repertoires were used to assign the CD4 or CD8 phenotype of responding clones. TCRdb trimmed the raw reads at Q25, called clones with MiXCR and kept productive beta chains. Identical CDR3 protein sequences are pooled into one entry, listed with their most common genes and DNA. The V and J calls, along with clone size, are taken from TCRdb and not from the paper's own processing. A total of 300,000 to 350,000 distinct CDR3 sequences appear in this sample, roughly 13% of them only once. The ten biggest clones cover 22% of the sample.

This clonotype has more than one count but fewer than ten. Its antigen specificity is not known. Base qualities are missing; no much larger clone stands one base away. Ficoll-Paque density gradient centrifugation was the method used to isolate PBMCs. The sequencing sample was made of PBMCs or a T cell subset sorted from them (not recorded which). The receptor was isolated from a man younger than 35 who had mild COVID-19 (a few samples of this study predate the infection). The sample titles of this study are shuffled in the database, so cell type and time point are left out; the donor was told from shared clones. The V and J genes are TRBV6-5 and TRBJ1-5; confidence is insufficient to name the D gene. The CDR3 has the sequence CATSVGWSNQPQHF. The bases are TGTGCCACCTCGGTAGGGTGGAGCAATCAGCCCCAGCATTTT.